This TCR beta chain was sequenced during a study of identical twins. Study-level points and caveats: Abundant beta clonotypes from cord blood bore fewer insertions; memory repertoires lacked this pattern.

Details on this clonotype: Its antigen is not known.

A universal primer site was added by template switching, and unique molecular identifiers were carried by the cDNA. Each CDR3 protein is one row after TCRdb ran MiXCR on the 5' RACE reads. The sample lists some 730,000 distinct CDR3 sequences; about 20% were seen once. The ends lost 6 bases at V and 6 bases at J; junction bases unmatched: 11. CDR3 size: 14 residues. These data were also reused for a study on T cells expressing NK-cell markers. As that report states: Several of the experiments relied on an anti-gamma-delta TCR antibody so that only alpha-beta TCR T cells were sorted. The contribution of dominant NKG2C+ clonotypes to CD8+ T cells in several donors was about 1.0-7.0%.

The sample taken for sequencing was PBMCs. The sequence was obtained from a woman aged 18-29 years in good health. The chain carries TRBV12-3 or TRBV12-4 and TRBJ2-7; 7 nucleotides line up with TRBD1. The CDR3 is CASSPGARQGEQYF. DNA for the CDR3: TGTGCCAGCAGCCCGGGTGCCCGACAGGGCGAGCAGTACTTC.